The text below deals with one TCR beta chain. Which antigen it targets is not known. Within one base of it there is no much larger clone, and no base qualities were kept. CDR1 and CDR2 were assigned from the germline V gene as SGHDN and FVKESK. The CDR3 has 16 amino acids, counting the end cysteine and phenylalanine. The DNA shown is the 48-base CDR3, in frame from base 1. After removal of 0 bases from V and 2 bases from J, the junction retains 7 bases not matched to a gene. Libraries came from the immunoSEQ multiplex PCR assay. TCRdb holds this immuneACCESS table with in-frame rearrangements only. Some clones are missing; in checked studies, unresolved V genes explain under half, and the rest has no known cause. This sample lists about 660,000 clones; approximately 88% were detected once. The ten biggest clones cover 0.01% of the sample. The data are from a study of shared T cell receptors in the human thymus (dated by TCRdb to the early 2020s). For context, the study as a whole: The study examined how self-reactive, shared T-cell receptor alpha chains are generated in the human thymus.

These data are also associated with another study on human thymus T cells. As the second paper documents: Immunologically healthy infants undergoing open corrective cardiac surgery for congenital heart defects in Finland were used as donors. The thymus tissue came from surgical resects taken out during corrective cardiac surgery. Biased V and J gene segment usage appeared to be present in both thymic and peripheral blood repertoires. According to the related research, thymic TCR repertoires were highly overlapping among unrelated individuals. The study characterized TCR alpha and beta repertoires from under ten infant thymus samples and four related peripheral blood samples. The infant donors were roughly 7 to 250 days old, and the cohort included about 6 males and two females. Thymocytes were released mechanically from tissue and stored at -70 °C as pellets of about 10-34 million cells. Genomic DNA was extracted from frozen cell pellets with a QIAsymphony instrument. The immunoSEQ multiplex PCR assay was used to amplify the TCRB and TCRAD loci from a standardized quantity of quality-controlled genomic DNA. The V(D)J region was spanned by amplicons of a length sufficient to cover the CDR3 and to identify V and J genes. The commercial immunoSEQ service was used to sequence amplicons on an Illumina platform. Primer bias and sequencing errors were corrected as previously described, and TCRAD and TCRB definitions were based on the IMGT database. Repertoires were analysed with immunoSEQ Analyzer 3.0 and VDJTools, covering basic statistics, V/J segment usage, diversity estimates, rarefaction and pairwise overlap. Diversity was estimated using the Chao1, ChaoE, Efron-Thisted, Shannon and inverse Simpson indices, and was also estimated on datasets down-sampled to the size of the smallest sample. Repertoire overlap was determined by strict matching of CDR3 nucleotide sequence, V gene and J gene, and Jaccard-based multidimensional scaling clustering was applied. On average, thymus samples gave 650,000 to 1,000,000 unique TCRB clonotypes, whereas blood samples gave 75,000 to 95,000.

The TCR was taken from a boy in the first two years of life with a congenital heart defect. Donor details come from another sample of the same person, matched by shared clones. The rearrangement combines TRBV14 with TRBJ2-7, with 7 bases aligning to TRBD1. The sample consisted of thymocytes. The DNA is as follows: TGTGCCAGCAGCCAAGATAGGGGGCCGAGCCCCTACGAGCAGTACTTC. This yields the protein CASSQDRGPSPYEQYF.